A selection of T cell receptor beta chains follows, all from one sample in a study of shared clonotypes between healthy human individuals. Produced via immunoSEQ multiplex PCR; TCRdb's table is partial and in-frame only. The profile shows about 1.5 million clones, roughly 97% of them singletons. Sequenced sample: naive CD4+ T cells sorted from blood. The receptors come from a man between 25 and 39 years old in good health. CDR3s include the opening cysteine and the closing phenylalanine or tryptophan.

cdr3_aa: CASSLEVNQPQHF
v_call: TRBV7-2

cdr3_aa: CASSLTGVNEQYF
v_call: TRBV5-1

cdr3_aa: CASSLVPPSGNEQYF
v_call: TRBV5-1

cdr3_aa: CASSLRPPTSEITDTQYF
v_call: TRBV27

cdr3_aa: CASSQVLAGANVLTF
v_call: TRBV4-3

cdr3_aa: CASSSLTGGFTEAFF
v_call: TRBV5-1

cdr3_aa: CSVERPGHEQFF
v_call: TRBV29-1

cdr3_aa: CSVGDRTTNEKLFF
v_call: TRBV29-1

cdr3_aa: CASSESKGLGEQFF
v_call: TRBV10-2

cdr3_aa: CASSIDRGTGAGNQPQHF
v_call: TRBV19

cdr3_aa: CASNVETGENGEQYF
v_call: TRBV5-1

cdr3_aa: CASSVEGSRPQHF
v_call: TRBV9

cdr3_aa: CSVRERGMANVLTF
v_call: TRBV29-1

cdr3_aa: CASSRDRAGETQYF
v_call: TRBV5-6

cdr3_aa: CASRRAGRSVSGNTIYF
v_call: TRBV28

cdr3_aa: CASSRRLAYEQYF
v_call: TRBV14

cdr3_aa: CAWSVSTGGDTQYF
v_call: TRBV30

cdr3_aa: CASSLIVGGRTEAFF
v_call: TRBV7-2

cdr3_aa: CASFTGQGHYGYTF
v_call: TRBV28

cdr3_aa: CASSQDRSGTRSYEQYF
v_call: TRBV18

cdr3_aa: CASVDSGRNAGELFF
v_call: TRBV4-2

cdr3_aa: CASGPGPYYEQYF
v_call: TRBV6-1

cdr3_aa: CASSPLGLAVNEQFF
v_call: TRBV5-8

cdr3_aa: CASSTGLAWVREQYF
v_call: TRBV7-2

cdr3_aa: CASRMTGVETQYF
v_call: TRBV5-6

cdr3_aa: CASSYRRGGSGRRENIQYF
v_call: TRBV27

cdr3_aa: CASSQYTGDTEAFF
v_call: TRBV6-1

cdr3_aa: CASSFVRGYEQYF
v_call: TRBV27

cdr3_aa: CASSGGQGSYEQYF
v_call: TRBV9

cdr3_aa: CASGGQGANYGYTF
v_call: TRBV19

cdr3_aa: CASSELHRDRYNEQFF
v_call: TRBV6-1

cdr3_aa: CASSVGNGEQFF
v_call: TRBV2